The rows below give T cell receptor beta chains drawn from one sample of a study of CD8+ T cells in alopecia areata. Here immunoSEQ multiplex PCR was the method, and the copy in TCRdb shows in-frame clones only, minus some. The sample carries 160,000 or so clones, about two thirds recorded once. The starting material was CD4+ T cells sorted from blood, obtained at week 4, from a patient treated with tofacitinib. The receptors come from a human donor with alopecia areata. Each CDR3 is given with its conserved first and last residue. A D gene is named only where the DNA matches it firmly.

v_call	d_call	j_call	cdr3_aa	cdr3_nt
TRBV25-1	TRBD1	TRBJ1-2	CASSVAGGGPYGYTF	TGTGCCAGCAGTGTCGCAGGGGGGGGCCCCTATGGCTACACCTTC
TRBV18	.	TRBJ2-1	CASSPGSSPREQFF	TGTGCCAGCTCACCAGGTTCTAGCCCGCGTGAGCAGTTCTTC
TRBV27	.	TRBJ1-1	CASSLRDSGTMNTEAFF	TGTGCCAGCAGTTTGAGGGATTCAGGGACCATGAACACTGAAGCTTTCTTT
TRBV4-3	.	TRBJ2-2	CASSQDLPGGELFF	TGCGCCAGCAGCCAAGATCTACCAGGCGGGGAGCTGTTTTTT
TRBV5-1	TRBD1	TRBJ1-4	CASSPTGAHNEKLFF	TGCGCCAGCAGCCCGACAGGGGCGCATAATGAAAAACTGTTTTTT
TRBV4-2	.	TRBJ2-3	CASSQVLSGGAPDTQYF	TGTGCCAGCAGCCAAGTGTTGAGTGGCGGGGCCCCGGATACGCAGTATTTT
TRBV29-1	.	TRBJ1-2	CSVGPGEHGYTF	TGCAGCGTTGGACCGGGGGAGCATGGCTACACCTTC
TRBV30	.	TRBJ1-5	CAWSAQINQPQHF	TGTGCCTGGAGTGCTCAGATCAATCAGCCCCAGCATTTT
TRBV27	.	TRBJ2-3	CASSTFGLGDGTDTQYF	TGTGCCAGCAGTACCTTTGGACTGGGCGATGGCACAGATACGCAGTATTTT
TRBV6-6	.	TRBJ1-3	CASSLVPGNTIYF	TGTGCCAGCAGTCTGGTCCCTGGAAACACCATATATTTT
TRBV5-1	.	TRBJ2-2	CASSPQGAGELFF	TGCGCCAGCAGCCCCCAAGGGGCGGGGGAGCTGTTTTTT
TRBV7-9	TRBD1	TRBJ2-5	CASSSGTGETQYF	TGTGCCAGCAGCTCCGGGACAGGGGAGACCCAGTACTTC
TRBV5-6	.	TRBJ1-5	CASSPGGEQAQHF	TGTGCCAGCAGCCCAGGAGGGGAACAGGCCCAGCATTTT
TRBV25-1	.	TRBJ2-7	CASRGIGSSEQYF	TGTGCCAGCAGGGGGATTGGGTCCTCCGAGCAGTACTTC